One sample yielded the 20 T cell receptor beta chains listed below, sequenced in a study of shared clonotypes between healthy human individuals. Produced via immunoSEQ multiplex PCR; TCRdb's table is partial and in-frame only. The sample lists 550,000 to 800,000 clones, over 65% seen once, with approximately 1.6% in the top ten. Sequencing input: memory CD4+ T cells sorted from blood. Subset here: CD45RA-negative fraction. All receptors come from a woman aged 25 to 45 in good health.

V usage is TRBV19 and J usage is TRBJ2-2; possibly TRBD1 or TRBD2 for D (6 bases each). This CDR3 contains 15 residues. Trimming pared 2 bases from V and 7 bases from J, leaving 14 bases between. Germline CDR1 reads LNHDA; CDR2 reads SQIVND (reference sequence). The CDR3 sequence: CASSIIRGLGGELFF. CDR3 bases: TGTGCCAGTAGTATAATTCGGGGGCTAGGCGGGGAGCTGTTTTTT.

The rearrangement uses TRBV2 and TRBJ1-2, with D unclear. The CDR3 is 12 amino acids. CDR1 and CDR2 from the germline V gene are SNHLY and FYNNEI. Deletions cut 5 bases from V and 8 bases from J, with 12 bases between. In DNA, the CDR3 is TGTGCCAGCAGTCTCAATAGAGAGGGCTACACCTTC. Translation gives CASSLNREGYTF.

The chain links TRBV7-9 to TRBJ2-3; D remains ambiguous. In germline, CDR1 is SEHNR, CDR2 FQNEAQ (reference sequence). Trimming cost V 2 bases and J 0 bases, with 12 bases left between them. CDR3 length equals 16 residues. The CDR3 DNA is TGTGCCAGCAGCTTACGTCGCGTCACTAGCACAGATACGCAGTATTTT. Protein: CASSLRRVTSTDTQYF. Based on the CDR3 plus reference TRBV7-9 and TRBJ2-3, the full variable domain is DTGVSQNPRHKITKRGQNVTFRCDPISEHNRLYWYRQTLGQGPEFLTYFQNEAQLEKSRLLSDRFSAERPKGSFSTLEIQRTEQGDSAMYLCASSLRRVTSTDTQYFGPGTRLTVL.

The V call is TRBV5-5, the J call TRBJ1-5; D not resolved. CDR1 and CDR2 from the germline V gene are SGHKS and YYEKEE (reference sequence). The CDR3 runs to 14 residues. Trimming cost V 0 bases and J 1 base, with 5 bases left between them. The CDR3 loop reads CASSLEGSNQPQHF. CDR3 coding DNA: TGTGCCAGCAGCTTGGAGGGCAGCAATCAGCCCCAGCATTTT.

V gene TRBV5-1 combines with J gene TRBJ1-3; no firm D call. CDR3 length: 16 amino acids. Germline V lookup: CDR1 SGHRS, CDR2 YFSETQ. V was trimmed by 4 bases and J by 0 bases, leaving 14 bases between them. Here the CDR3 reads CASSPERFSSGNTIYF. CDR3 DNA: TGCGCCAGCAGCCCAGAACGGTTTAGCTCTGGAAACACCATATATTTT. Full variable domain (rest looked up from reference TRBV5-1 and TRBJ1-3): KAGVTQTPRYLIKTRGQQVTLSCSPISGHRSVSWYQQTPGQGLQFLFEYFSETQRNKGNFPGRFSGRQFSNSRSEMNVSTLELGDSALYLCASSPERFSSGNTIYFGEGSWLTVV.

The chain carries TRBV6-4 and TRBJ1-1; D may be TRBD1 (6 bases). Germline CDR1 reads MRHNA; CDR2 reads SNTAGT. This CDR3 is built from 14 residues. V gave up 6 bases and J gave up 4 bases, with 15 bases separating them. The CDR3 nucleotides are TGTGCCAGCAGCTACAGGGCTTATGGCACTGAAGCTTTCTTT. It encodes CASSYRAYGTEAFF.

V usage is TRBV10-1 and J usage is TRBJ2-5, with 9 positions matching TRBD2. CDR3 length equals 18 residues. V dropped 2 bases and J dropped 4; count of bases not matched to a gene: 14. Looked up from germline, CDR1 is WNHNN and CDR2 is SYGVQD (reference sequence). DNA of the CDR3: TGCGCCAGCAGTGAGAGGGTAGCGGGAGATGTGCGGCGAGAGACCCAGTACTTC. This codes for CASSERVAGDVRRETQYF.

The rearrangement links TRBV6-1 to TRBJ2-7; TRBD1 matches at 9 bases. Germline values: CDR1 MNHNS, CDR2 SASEGT. The CDR3 consists of 15 residues. V was clipped by 6 bases and J by 1 base; unmatched bases: 7. CDR3 DNA: TGTGCCAGCAGACCGGGACAGGGCTATTCCTACGAGCAGTACTTC. It specifies CASRPGQGYSYEQYF.

This clone was detected only once. Possible read error: a much larger clone is one base away. The V call is TRBV6-6, the J call TRBJ2-7; TRBD2 aligns across 10 bases. This CDR3 is 13 amino acids long. Germline CDR1 is MNHNY and CDR2 is SVGAGI (reference sequence). V dropped 5 bases and J dropped 4; count of bases not matched to a gene: 2. CDR3 sequence reads: CASSSGRGYEQYF. Here the CDR3 DNA reads TGTGCCAGCAGTAGCGGGAGGGGTTACGAGCAGTACTTC.

The V and J genes are TRBV4-2 and TRBJ2-7; possible D gene TRBD2, 6 bases. This CDR3 region has 15 residues. V was shortened by 0 bases and J by 4 bases, with 13 bases between the two germline ends. Germline CDR1 LGHNA, CDR2 YNFKEQ. The CDR3 loop is CASSQEGAEGYEQYF. The CDR3, as DNA: TGTGCCAGCAGCCAAGAAGGAGCGGAGGGGTACGAGCAGTACTTC.

This chain joins TRBV11-2 and TRBJ2-5, with D hard to call. Trimming took 1 base from V and 2 from J, leaving 5 bases between them. Germline lookup yields CDR1 SGHAT and CDR2 FQNNGV. CDR3 length: 13 amino acids. The CDR3 DNA reads TGTGCCAGCAGCTTAGCAGAACAAGAGACCCAGTACTTC. Its translation is CASSLAEQETQYF.

The chain employs TRBV27 and TRBJ2-7; TRBD1 or TRBD2 may be the D gene (6 bases each). Germline V gives CDR1 MNHEY, CDR2 SMNVEV (reference sequence). V was clipped by 7 bases and J by 4 bases, with 17 bases between them. The CDR3 has 14 amino acids. DNA for the CDR3: TGTGCCAGCACCCCCAAAGGGGGAGGTTACGAGCAGTACTTC. This codes for CASTPKGGGYEQYF.

The rearrangement joins TRBV11-2 to TRBJ1-2; D call uncertain. Between the trimmed V and J ends, which lost 2 bases and 4 bases, there was a span of 11 bases. Germline V CDR1 and CDR2: SGHAT, FQNNGV. The CDR3 contains 14 residues. The CDR3 bases are TGTGCCAGCAGCTTATTTCCAGGAGGCTATGGCTACACCTTC. Translated: CASSLFPGGYGYTF.

Of note for this clone: The identical CDR3 is also encoded by other nucleotide sequences in the sample. This CDR3 reads CASSLRGSTYEQYF. The CDR3 region has the DNA TGCGCCAGCAGCCTCAGGGGCTCCACCTACGAGCAGTACTTC. The rearrangement joins TRBV5-1 to TRBJ2-7; TRBD1 might be the D (6 bases). V was cut by 4 bases and J by 2 bases, with 13 bases left in between. Looked up from germline, CDR1 is SGHRS and CDR2 is YFSETQ. The CDR3 loop spans 14 amino acids.

This clone showed up just a few times. The CDR3 region is CAISESDRGGETQYF. CDR3 coding DNA: TGTGCCATCAGTGAGTCTGACAGGGGGGGAGAGACCCAGTACTTC. J is TRBJ2-5 and V is TRBV10-3; 9 bases align to TRBD1. Germline lookup yields CDR1 ENHRY and CDR2 SYGVKD. With 0 bases clipped from V and 4 bases from J, the junction kept 3 bases outside the gene matches. The CDR3 contains 15 residues.

This chain joins TRBV6-6 and TRBJ2-7, with TRBD2 matching 11 bases. Germline lookup yields CDR1 MNHNY and CDR2 SVGAGI (reference sequence). V was clipped by 7 bases and J by 6 bases; unmatched bases: 2. CDR3 length equals 12 residues. The CDR3 is CASTSGRSEQYF. The CDR3 DNA reads TGTGCCAGCACTAGCGGGAGGTCCGAGCAGTACTTC.

The chain couples TRBV29-1 to TRBJ1-4; weak D call: TRBD1 (5 bases). Germline V gene data show CDR1 as SQVTM and CDR2 as ANQGSEA. The V end was cut by 6 bases, the J end by 8 bases, with 13 bases between. The length of the CDR3 is 12 residues. DNA of the CDR3: TGCAGCGTCGGGACCCTGGGGGAAAAACTGTTTTTT. Translating it yields CSVGTLGEKLFF.

The table lists this clone with a count of one. The gene calls are TRBV28 and TRBJ1-5; unclear D gene. V dropped 5 bases and J dropped 9 bases, with 20 bases sitting between them. Germline V gene sequence: CDR1 MDHEN, CDR2 SYDVKM. The CDR3 length is 15 residues. For the CDR3, the DNA is TGTGCCAGCAGTAATGGGCTGAGCGGTTTTAGGCCCCAGCATTTT. Amino acid sequence: CASSNGLSGFRPQHF.

CDR3: CASSFAVYEQYF. Written as DNA, the CDR3 is TGTGCCAGCAGTTTCGCAGTCTACGAGCAGTACTTC. The rearrangement uses TRBV28 and TRBJ2-7; no definite D call. The CDR3 runs 12 residues. V gave up 3 bases and J gave up 3 bases, with 6 bases separating them. Germline V lookup: CDR1 MDHEN, CDR2 SYDVKM.

V usage is TRBV6-1 and J usage is TRBJ2-7; the D is unclear. The CDR3 is made up of 15 amino acids. V shed 3 bases and J shed 3 bases, with 15 bases lying between them. Germline lookup yields CDR1 MNHNS and CDR2 SASEGT. CDR3 in amino acids: CASSESLWRNYEQYF. DNA for the CDR3: TGTGCCAGCAGTGAGTCATTATGGCGGAACTACGAGCAGTACTTC.